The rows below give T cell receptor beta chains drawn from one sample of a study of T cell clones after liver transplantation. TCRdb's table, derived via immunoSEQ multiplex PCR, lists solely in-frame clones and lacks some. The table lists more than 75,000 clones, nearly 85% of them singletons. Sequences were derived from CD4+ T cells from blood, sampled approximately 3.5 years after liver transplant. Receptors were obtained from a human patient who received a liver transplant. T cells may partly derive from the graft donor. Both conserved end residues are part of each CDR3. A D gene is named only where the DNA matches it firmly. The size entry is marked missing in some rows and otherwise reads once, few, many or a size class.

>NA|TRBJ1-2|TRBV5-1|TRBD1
TGCGCCAGCAGCTTGGAGGGGGCCCTGGGTGGCTACACCTTC
CASSLEGALGGYTF
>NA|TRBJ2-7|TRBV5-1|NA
TGCGCCAGCAGCTTGGGGCGCCCCCATCCCGCGACTGTATACGAGCAGTACTTC
CASSLGRPHPATVYEQYF
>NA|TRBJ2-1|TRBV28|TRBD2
TGTGCCAGCAGTCAAGTGGCGGGAGGGTCCAATGAGCAGTTCTTC
CASSQVAGGSNEQFF
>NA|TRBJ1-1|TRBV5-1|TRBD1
TGCGCCAGCAGCTTTGGGACAGGGGGCTTAAACACTGAAGCTTTCTTT
CASSFGTGGLNTEAFF
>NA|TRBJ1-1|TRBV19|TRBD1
TGTGCCGTCCGGGACAGGCCCTTCCTTGGGGGCACTGAAGCTTTCTTT
CAVRDRPFLGGTEAFF
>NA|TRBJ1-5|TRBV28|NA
TGTGCCAGCACCCGAGGGGGGGCGAATCAGCCCCAGCATTTT
CASTRGGANQPQHF
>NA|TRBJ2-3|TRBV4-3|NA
TGCGCCAGCAGCCAAGTAGATCGAGATACGCAGTATTTT
CASSQVDRDTQYF
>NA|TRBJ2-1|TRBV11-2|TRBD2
TGTGCCAGCAGCCCCCGGGGTAGCGGGATCGAGCAGTTCTTC
CASSPRGSGIEQFF
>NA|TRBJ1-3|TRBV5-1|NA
TGCGCCAGCAGCCTAGGGGTCCGGGGGTCTGGAAACACCATATATTTT
CASSLGVRGSGNTIYF
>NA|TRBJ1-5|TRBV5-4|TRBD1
TGTGCCAGCAGCTTTGGGACAGGGAGCACCAATCAGCCCCAGCATTTT
CASSFGTGSTNQPQHF
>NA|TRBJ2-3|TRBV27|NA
TGTGCCAGCAGTCAACTACACACAGCGGATACGCAGTATTTT
CASSQLHTADTQYF
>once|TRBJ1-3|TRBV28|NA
TGTGCCAGCAACGGGCCGGATGGAAACACCATATATTTT
CASNGPDGNTIYF
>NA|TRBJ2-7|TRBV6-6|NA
TGTGCCAGCAGTCGACTAGCAGGGGGCTACGAGCAGTACTTC
CASSRLAGGYEQYF
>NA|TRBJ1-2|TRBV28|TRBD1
TGTGCCAGCAGATTGGACAGGGGCTATGGCTACACCTTC
CASRLDRGYGYTF
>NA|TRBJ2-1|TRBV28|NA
TGTGCCAGCAGCCCCTCTAGCAGAGAGCAGTTCTTC
CASSPSSREQFF
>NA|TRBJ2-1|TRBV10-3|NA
TGTGCCATCAGTGAGTTGGGCAGTTTCGAGGCCTTGAATGAGCAGTTCTTC
CAISELGSFEALNEQFF
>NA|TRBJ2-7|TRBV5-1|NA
TGCGCCAGCAGCTCCCTACCGGGACACGGAGGGGCCGAGCAGTACTTC
CASSSLPGHGGAEQYF
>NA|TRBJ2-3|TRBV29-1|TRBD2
TGCAGCGTAGCGGGACCGGGACGGATGCCCCCAGATACGCAGTATTTT
CSVAGPGRMPPDTQYF
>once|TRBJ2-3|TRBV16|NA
TGTGCCAGCAGCCAATTTGTCAACACAGATACGCAGTATTTT
CASSQFVNTDTQYF
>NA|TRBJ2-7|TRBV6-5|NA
TGTGCCAGCAGTTACCGCCTCTACGAGCAGTACTTC
CASSYRLYEQYF
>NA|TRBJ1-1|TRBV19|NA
TGTGCCAGTAGTGAACAGGGAGGGACTGAAGCTTTCTTT
CASSEQGGTEAFF
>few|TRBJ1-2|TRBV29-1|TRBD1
TGCAGCGTTGACGGGACAGGAGGATATGGCTACACCTTC
CSVDGTGGYGYTF
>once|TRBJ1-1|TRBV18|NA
TGTGCCAGCTCACCGCAGGAAATGAACACTGAAGCTTTCTTT
CASSPQEMNTEAFF
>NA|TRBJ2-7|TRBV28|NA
TGTGCCAGCAGCTCGGGACTCGTAGCGAGTGGGGTCTCCTACGAGCAGTACTTC
CASSSGLVASGVSYEQYF
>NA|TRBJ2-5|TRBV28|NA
TGTGCCAGCCGCCCCTCGCGCAGGACTGCCGGAGAGACCCAGTACTTC
CASRPSRRTAGETQYF
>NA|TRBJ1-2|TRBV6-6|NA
TGTGCCAGCAGTTACCAACAGGGATCCGGAAGCTACACCTTC
CASSYQQGSGSYTF
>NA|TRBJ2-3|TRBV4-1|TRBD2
TGCGCCAGCAGCCAGCCACCTCTACGGGGGAGGGCTCGCACAGATACGCAGTATTTT
CASSQPPLRGRARTDTQYF
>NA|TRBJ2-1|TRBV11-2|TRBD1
TGTGCCAGCAGCTTAGATGGGACAGGGGACCTCTACAATGAGCAGTTCTTC
CASSLDGTGDLYNEQFF
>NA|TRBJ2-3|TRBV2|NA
TGTGCCAGCAGTGGTGGAGGCACAGATACGCAGTATTTT
CASSGGGTDTQYF
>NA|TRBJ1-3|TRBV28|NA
TGTGCCAGCACCGCGACCCCTGGAAACACCATATATTTT
CASTATPGNTIYF
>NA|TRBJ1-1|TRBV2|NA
TGTGCCAGCAGTGAATGGGGTAACACTGAAGCTTTCTTT
CASSEWGNTEAFF
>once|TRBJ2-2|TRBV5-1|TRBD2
TGCGCCAGCAGCTTGGCTAGCGGGGCGAACACCGGGGAGCTGTTTTTT
CASSLASGANTGELFF
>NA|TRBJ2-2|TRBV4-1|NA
TGCGCCAGCAGCCAAGAGGAGGGGACCTCCACCGGGGAGCTGTTTTTT
CASSQEEGTSTGELFF
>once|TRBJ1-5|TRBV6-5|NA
TGTGCCAGCACCCTGGACACATATAGCAATCAGCCCCAGCATTTT
CASTLDTYSNQPQHF
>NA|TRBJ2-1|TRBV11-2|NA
TGTGCCAGCAGCTTAGATTACAGCAATGAGCAGTTCTTC
CASSLDYSNEQFF
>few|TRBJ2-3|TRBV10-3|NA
TGTGCCATCAGTGAAGGCACAGATACGCAGTATTTT
CAISEGTDTQYF
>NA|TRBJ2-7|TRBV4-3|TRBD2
TGCGCCAGCAGCCACCAGTCGGCGGGGATAGCGGGAATTTACGAGCAGTACTTC
CASSHQSAGIAGIYEQYF
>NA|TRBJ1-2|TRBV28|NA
TGTGCCAGCAGTTTCAGGCAGGGCTACACCTTC
CASSFRQGYTF
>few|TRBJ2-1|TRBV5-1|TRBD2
TGCGCCAGCAGCATGACACCGGGACTAGCGGGGTACAATGAGCAGTTCTTC
CASSMTPGLAGYNEQFF
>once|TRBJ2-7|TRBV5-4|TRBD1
TGTGCCAGCAGCCCAGGGACAGGGGAATGGGACGAGCAGTACTTC
CASSPGTGEWDEQYF
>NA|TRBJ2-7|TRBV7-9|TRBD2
TGTGCCAGCAGCCTTAAACGGACTAGCGGGACGGTCGAGCAGTACTTC
CASSLKRTSGTVEQYF
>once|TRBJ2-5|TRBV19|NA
TGTGCCAGTAGTGGACACCGTGGGGAGACCCAGTACTTC
CASSGHRGETQYF
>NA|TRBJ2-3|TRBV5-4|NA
TGTGCCAGCCGCGTGTACAGTTGGGATACGCAGTATTTT
CASRVYSWDTQYF
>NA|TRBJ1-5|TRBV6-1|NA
TGTGCCAGCAGTGAAAGGGCCCAGCCCAGCAATCAGCCCCAGCATTTT
CASSERAQPSNQPQHF
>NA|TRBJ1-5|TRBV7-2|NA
TGTGCCAGCAGCCCGGAGAGGAATCAGCCCCAGCATTTT
CASSPERNQPQHF
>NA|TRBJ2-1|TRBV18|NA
TGTGCCAGCTCACCCGGGACAACCCTACAGGTTGAGCAGTTCTTC
CASSPGTTLQVEQFF